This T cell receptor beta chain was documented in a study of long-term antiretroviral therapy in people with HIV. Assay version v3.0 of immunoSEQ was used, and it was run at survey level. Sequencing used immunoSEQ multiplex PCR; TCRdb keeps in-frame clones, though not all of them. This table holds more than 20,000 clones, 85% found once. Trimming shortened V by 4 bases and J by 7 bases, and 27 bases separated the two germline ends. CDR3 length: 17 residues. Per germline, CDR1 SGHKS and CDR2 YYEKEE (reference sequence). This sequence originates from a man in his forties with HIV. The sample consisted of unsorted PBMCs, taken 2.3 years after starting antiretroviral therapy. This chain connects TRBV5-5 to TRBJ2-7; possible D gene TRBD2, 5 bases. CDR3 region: CASSPGGPIQPTGEQYF. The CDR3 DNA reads TGTGCCAGCAGCCCTGGTGGGCCCATACAACCGACGGGAGAGCAGTACTTC.